The subject of this entry is one T cell receptor (beta chain). This sample was taken from a study of cytotoxic CD8 clonotypes in ibrutinib-treated CLL. Study in general: After a median of approximately 68 months, roughly 15 patients stayed remitted and some twelve progressed; responses had been partial in roughly 25 and complete in 2. Once patients had received a median 12 months of treatment, range 6 to 36, response samples were obtained.

Germline CDR1 is SQVTM and CDR2 is ANQGSEA. Losses at the gene ends were 6 bases for V and 3 bases for J; bases not matched to a gene: 12. This CDR3 is built from 15 residues. The method was immunoSEQ multiplex PCR; TCRdb's version includes in-frame clones alone and lacks a portion of them. This sample yields approximately 350,000 clones, of which roughly 71% are seen a single time; 6.3% belongs to the top ten. This TCR came from a human donor with chronic lymphocytic leukemia. Source: PBMCs, taken after 36 months of ibrutinib treatment. J is TRBJ2-3 and V is TRBV29-1; TRBD1 matches at 7 bases. CDR3 nucleotides: TGCAGCGTCGGACAGGTCCGATTCGTAACAGATACGCAGTATTTT. Amino acid sequence: CSVGQVRFVTDTQYF.